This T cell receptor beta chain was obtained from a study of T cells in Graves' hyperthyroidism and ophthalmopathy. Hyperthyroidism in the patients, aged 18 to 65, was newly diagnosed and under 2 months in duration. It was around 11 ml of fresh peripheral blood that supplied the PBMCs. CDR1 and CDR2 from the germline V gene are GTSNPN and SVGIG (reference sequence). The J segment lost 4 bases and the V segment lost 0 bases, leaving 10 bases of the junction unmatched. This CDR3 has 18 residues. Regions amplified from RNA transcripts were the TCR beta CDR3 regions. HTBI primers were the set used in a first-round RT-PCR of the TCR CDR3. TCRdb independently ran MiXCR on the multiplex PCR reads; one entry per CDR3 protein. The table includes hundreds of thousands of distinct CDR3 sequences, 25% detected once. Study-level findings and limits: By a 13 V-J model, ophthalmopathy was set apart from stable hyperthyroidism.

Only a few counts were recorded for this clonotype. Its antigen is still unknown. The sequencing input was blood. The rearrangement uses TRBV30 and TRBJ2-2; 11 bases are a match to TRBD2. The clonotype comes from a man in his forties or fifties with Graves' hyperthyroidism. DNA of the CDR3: TGTGCCTGGAGTGTTCTCACTAGCGGGAGTCGGGGCACCGGGGAGCTGTTTTTT. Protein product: CAWSVLTSGSRGTGELFF.